Listed below are T cell receptor beta chains from one sample, sequenced in a study of cytomegalovirus exposure and HLA in healthy donors. Only in-frame clones appear in the TCRdb table, and some are missing; sequencing was by immunoSEQ multiplex PCR. The table shows 200,000 to 300,000 clones, with more than 75% occurring only once. The sequenced material came from PBMCs. These receptor sequences come from a woman under 40 in good health and CMV-seropositive. CDR3s include the opening cysteine and the closing phenylalanine or tryptophan. The order of the fields is J gene, D gene, V gene, clone size, CDR3 DNA, CDR3 protein. A D gene is named only where the DNA matches it firmly. Size tells how often a clone was seen (once, few, many) or the class of an expanded clone, and some rows leave it out.

j_call: TRBJ1-5; d_call: -; v_call: TRBV6-6; clone_size: -; cdr3_nt: TGTGCCAGCAGATCGGACAGCTACGCGGATCAGCCCCAGCATTTT; cdr3_aa: CASRSDSYADQPQHF
j_call: TRBJ2-3; d_call: -; v_call: TRBV27; clone_size: -; cdr3_nt: TGTGCCAGCAGCGTAGTGTTTCCTACAGATACGCAGTATTTT; cdr3_aa: CASSVVFPTDTQYF
j_call: TRBJ2-2; d_call: -; v_call: TRBV6-4; clone_size: -; cdr3_nt: TGTGCCAGAGTCCACAGGGATGACACCGGGGAGCTGTTTTTT; cdr3_aa: CARVHRDDTGELFF
j_call: TRBJ1-2; d_call: TRBD1; v_call: TRBV13; clone_size: few; cdr3_nt: TGTGCCAGCAGCCAGACAGGGTATGGCTACACCTTC; cdr3_aa: CASSQTGYGYTF
j_call: TRBJ2-1; d_call: -; v_call: TRBV29-1; clone_size: once; cdr3_nt: TGCAGCGTTGGGACTACTTCTGGGAATGAGCAGTTCTTC; cdr3_aa: CSVGTTSGNEQFF
j_call: TRBJ2-1; d_call: -; v_call: TRBV15; clone_size: -; cdr3_nt: TGTGCCACCAGCAGAGATCGGGAGCCCTACAATGAGCAGTTCTTC; cdr3_aa: CATSRDREPYNEQFF
j_call: TRBJ2-5; d_call: -; v_call: TRBV4-1; clone_size: few; cdr3_nt: TGCGCCAGCAGCCAGGGAACAGGAGGGGCAGCTGAGACCCAGTACTTC; cdr3_aa: CASSQGTGGAAETQYF
j_call: TRBJ2-3; d_call: TRBD2; v_call: TRBV29-1; clone_size: -; cdr3_nt: TGCAGCGTTGAAGCGGGAGGGTCGGCAGATACGCAGTATTTT; cdr3_aa: CSVEAGGSADTQYF
j_call: TRBJ2-1; d_call: -; v_call: TRBV11-2; clone_size: -; cdr3_nt: TGTGCCAGCAGCTTTGGAGGGAATGAGCAGTTCTTC; cdr3_aa: CASSFGGNEQFF
j_call: TRBJ2-1; d_call: TRBD2; v_call: TRBV6-1; clone_size: -; cdr3_nt: TGTGCCAGCAGTGAAGGACTAGCGGGAGGGTATGAGCAGTTCTTC; cdr3_aa: CASSEGLAGGYEQFF
j_call: TRBJ2-2; d_call: TRBD1; v_call: TRBV5-4; clone_size: -; cdr3_nt: TGTGCCAGCAGCGCCGGGACAGGGGTTTACACCGGGGAGCTGTTTTTT; cdr3_aa: CASSAGTGVYTGELFF
j_call: TRBJ2-7; d_call: TRBD1; v_call: TRBV29-1; clone_size: -; cdr3_nt: TGCAGCGTTGAAGATAGGTGGACAGGACACTACGAGCAGTACTTC; cdr3_aa: CSVEDRWTGHYEQYF
j_call: TRBJ1-1; d_call: TRBD1; v_call: TRBV5-3; clone_size: -; cdr3_nt: TGTGCCAGAAGCTTGGATGCCGGGACAGTGAACACTGAAGCTTTCTTT; cdr3_aa: CARSLDAGTVNTEAFF
j_call: TRBJ2-2; d_call: TRBD2; v_call: TRBV19; clone_size: few; cdr3_nt: TGTGCCACTAAAAGTAGACTAGCGGACTACACCGGGGAGCTGTTTTTT; cdr3_aa: CATKSRLADYTGELFF
j_call: TRBJ2-7; d_call: TRBD2; v_call: TRBV9; clone_size: -; cdr3_nt: TGTGCCAGCAGCCCCCGGGCGGGAGTGGGCGAGCAGTACTTC; cdr3_aa: CASSPRAGVGEQYF
j_call: TRBJ2-1; d_call: TRBD1; v_call: TRBV9; clone_size: -; cdr3_nt: TGTGCCAGCAGTCAGGGACAGGGGGCATGGAATGAGCAGTTCTTC; cdr3_aa: CASSQGQGAWNEQFF
j_call: TRBJ2-5; d_call: -; v_call: TRBV4-1; clone_size: -; cdr3_nt: TGCGCCAGCAGCCCCGGGGAGGGTTATGAGGGGGTAGGGGAGACCCAGTACTTC; cdr3_aa: CASSPGEGYEGVGETQYF
j_call: TRBJ1-2; d_call: -; v_call: TRBV4-1; clone_size: -; cdr3_nt: TGCGCCAGCAGCGCAGGAGGACAGTCCTATGGCTACACCTTC; cdr3_aa: CASSAGGQSYGYTF
j_call: TRBJ2-1; d_call: TRBD2; v_call: TRBV5-1; clone_size: -; cdr3_nt: TGCGCCAGCAGCGGTATCGCGGGAGTCTACAATGAGCAGTTCTTC; cdr3_aa: CASSGIAGVYNEQFF
j_call: TRBJ1-3; d_call: TRBD1; v_call: TRBV25-1; clone_size: -; cdr3_nt: TGTGCCAGCGGGACAGGGGGCTCTGGAAACACCATATATTTT; cdr3_aa: CASGTGGSGNTIYF